This T cell receptor beta chain comes out of a study of metastatic and nonmetastatic thyroid tumors. Study overall: Patients with malignant and benign thyroid disease provided blood and tumor or nodule tissue, whose repertoires were compared.

TCRdb re-called clones from the PCR reads using MiXCR. The sample has 20,000 to 25,000 clones, 15% to 17% seen once. Germline values: CDR1 LNHDA, CDR2 SQIVND (reference sequence). V dropped 6 bases and J dropped 7 bases, with 16 bases sitting between them. The CDR3 has 14 residues. Until they underwent thyroid surgery, no patient had received any treatment. This clone is categorized as medium-sized. The chain has TRBV19 and TRBJ1-5; perhaps TRBD1 as D (6 bases). The receptor was derived from a female donor with papillary thyroid cancer or a benign thyroid nodule (not recorded which). Some clones in this sample may be carry-over from other donors' samples. The sequenced sample was blood. The DNA for the CDR3 is TGTGCCAGTAGAGGGCCGGGGGCAGGACAGCCCCAGCATTTT. This codes for CASRGPGAGQPQHF.